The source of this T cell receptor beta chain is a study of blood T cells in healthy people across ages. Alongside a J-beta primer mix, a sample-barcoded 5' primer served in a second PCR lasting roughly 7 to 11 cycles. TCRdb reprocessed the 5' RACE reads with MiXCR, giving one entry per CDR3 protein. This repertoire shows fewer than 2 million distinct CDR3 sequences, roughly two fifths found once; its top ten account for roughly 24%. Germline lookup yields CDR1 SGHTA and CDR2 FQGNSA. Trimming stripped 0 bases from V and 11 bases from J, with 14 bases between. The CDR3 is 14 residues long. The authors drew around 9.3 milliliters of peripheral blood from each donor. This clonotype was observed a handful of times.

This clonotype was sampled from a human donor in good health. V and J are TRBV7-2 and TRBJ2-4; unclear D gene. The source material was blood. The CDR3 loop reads CASSLAFGRQFQYF. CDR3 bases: TGTGCCAGCAGCTTAGCGTTCGGGCGGCAGTTTCAGTACTTC.